A selection of T cell receptor beta chains follows, all from one sample in a study of graft-versus-host responses after intestinal transplantation. These receptors lack a known antigen. Clones were sequenced by immunoSEQ multiplex PCR, and TCRdb holds only the in-frame ones, with some missing. The table lists 90,000 to 130,000 clones, just under 95% of them singletons. The sample was unstimulated CD8+ T cells sorted from spleen or lymph node cells, taken before intestinal transplant. The receptors were gathered from a human donor who received an intestinal transplant. The CDR3 runs from the conserved cysteine through the conserved F or W. The D gene is left open where the match is weak. Expanded clones get a size class; other rows say once, few or many, or leave the size out.

size	V	D	J	DNA	CDR3
-	TRBV19	-	TRBJ2-2	TGTGCCAGTCTCCGAGACACCGGGGAGCTGTTTTTT	CASLRDTGELFF
-	TRBV15	-	TRBJ1-2	TGTGCCACCAGCTCCCGGACGGGGTGGAACTATGGCTACACCTTC	CATSSRTGWNYGYTF
few	TRBV5-1	TRBD1	TRBJ2-6	TGCGCCAGTCTCGGACAGGGCTCCGGGGCCAACGTCCTGACTTTC	CASLGQGSGANVLTF
-	TRBV2	-	TRBJ2-7	TGTGCCAGCAGGGACAGTAACTCCTACGAGCAGTACTTC	CASRDSNSYEQYF
-	TRBV6-5	TRBD2	TRBJ2-1	TGTGCCAGCAGTGTAGCGGGCCCAAATGAGCAGTTCTTC	CASSVAGPNEQFF
-	TRBV4-1	TRBD1	TRBJ2-2	TGCGCCAGCAGCCTCCGGGACAGGGGGAACACCGGGGAGCTGTTTTTT	CASSLRDRGNTGELFF
-	TRBV4-2	TRBD1	TRBJ1-1	TGTGCCAGCAGCCAAGAAGGAATACTTGGACAGGGGGGAACTGAAGCTTTCTTT	CASSQEGILGQGGTEAFF
-	TRBV6-5	-	TRBJ1-1	TGTGCCAGCAGTTACTCGATCTACATGAACACTGAAGCTTTCTTT	CASSYSIYMNTEAFF
-	TRBV7-6	-	TRBJ2-1	TGTGCCAGCGAGGGACCTCCAAAAAATGAGCAGTTCTTC	CASEGPPKNEQFF
-	TRBV9	TRBD1	TRBJ1-1	TGTGCCAGCAGCGTGACAGGGGGCACCCTAATGAACACTGAAGCTTTCTTT	CASSVTGGTLMNTEAFF
-	TRBV27	-	TRBJ1-1	TGTGCCAGCAGTTTATCGGTAGACGGGAACACTGAAGCTTTCTTT	CASSLSVDGNTEAFF
-	TRBV6-5	TRBD2	TRBJ2-7	TGTGCCAGCAGCCTCGGGCAGGGAGGGTACGAGCAGTACTTC	CASSLGQGGYEQYF
-	TRBV6-5	-	TRBJ2-1	TGTGCCAGCAGTAGCGACTTAAATGAGCAGTTCTTC	CASSSDLNEQFF
-	TRBV7-3	TRBD1	TRBJ1-5	TGTGCCAGCAGCGGACAGGGGGAGGGTCAGCCCCAGCATTTT	CASSGQGEGQPQHF
-	TRBV2	-	TRBJ2-1	TGTGCCAGCAGTGAGTATGAGCAGTTCTTC	CASSEYEQFF
-	TRBV6-5	-	TRBJ2-2	TGTGCCAGCAGTTATTCGATAACCGGGGAGCTGTTTTTT	CASSYSITGELFF
once	TRBV5-1	TRBD2	TRBJ2-1	TGCGCCAGCAGCTTGGGCGGGACTAGCGGGAAACTGACTTACAATGAGCAGTTCTTC	CASSLGGTSGKLTYNEQFF
once	TRBV2	TRBD2	TRBJ2-3	TGTGCCAGCAGTGAAGCGAGACTAGCGATAGATCCAGATACGCAGTATTTT	CASSEARLAIDPDTQYF
-	TRBV27	TRBD2	TRBJ2-1	TGTGCCAGCAGGGGACTAGATTACAATGAGCAGTTCTTC	CASRGLDYNEQFF
-	TRBV7-9	-	TRBJ2-7	TGTGCCAGCAGCTCGACCGGGATCTGGGGCGAGCAGTACTTC	CASSSTGIWGEQYF
-	TRBV10-2	-	TRBJ2-1	TGCGCCAGCAGTGAGTCAGGCTACAATGAGCAGTTCTTC	CASSESGYNEQFF
-	TRBV11-2	TRBD2	TRBJ2-7	TGTGCCAGCCGGGCACTAGCGTCCTACGAGCAGTACTTC	CASRALASYEQYF
-	TRBV7-8	-	TRBJ1-2	TGTGCCAGCAGCCCCCGGTCAGGGGTTCTTAATGGTGGCTACACCTTC	CASSPRSGVLNGGYTF
-	TRBV5-1	-	TRBJ2-7	TGCGCCAGCACCCTAGAGGGGGGACCTTACGAGCAGTACTTC	CASTLEGGPYEQYF
-	TRBV5-6	-	TRBJ1-2	TGTGCCAGCAGCCCGGACCAGGGGCGCTATGGCTACACCTTC	CASSPDQGRYGYTF
-	TRBV4-1	TRBD2	TRBJ2-7	TGCGCCAGCAGCCAGACTAGCGGGAACTCCTACGAGCAGTACTTC	CASSQTSGNSYEQYF
-	TRBV7-9	-	TRBJ2-7	TGTGCCAGCAGCTTAAACGTCGGCTACGAGCAGTACTTC	CASSLNVGYEQYF
-	TRBV6-5	-	TRBJ2-7	TGTGCCAGCAGTGATAGCACCCCCTACGAGCAGTACTTC	CASSDSTPYEQYF
-	TRBV19	-	TRBJ1-2	TGTGCCAGTAGTATAGCAGGAAACTATGGCTACACCTTC	CASSIAGNYGYTF
-	TRBV27	-	TRBJ2-7	TGTGCCAGCAGTCTTCGGACGGAATACGAGCAGTACTTC	CASSLRTEYEQYF
-	TRBV27	TRBD2	TRBJ2-7	TGTGCCAGCAGTTTAGGAGCGACTAGCGGGTACGAGCAGTACTTC	CASSLGATSGYEQYF
-	TRBV5-1	TRBD2	TRBJ2-3	TGCGCCAGCAGCTTGACCGATAGCGGGCCCTACACAGATACGCAGTATTTT	CASSLTDSGPYTDTQYF
-	TRBV28	TRBD1	TRBJ2-7	TGTGCCAGCAGTCTGGACAGGAACGAGCAGTACTTC	CASSLDRNEQYF
-	TRBV10-3	TRBD2	TRBJ2-2	TGTGCCATCAGTGAGAGGCTAGCGGGACGCACCGGGGAGCTGTTTTTT	CAISERLAGRTGELFF
-	TRBV29-1	-	TRBJ2-7	TGCAGCGTCCCACAATTGGACAAATCCTACGAGCAGTACTTC	CSVPQLDKSYEQYF
-	TRBV2	-	TRBJ2-1	TGTGCCAGCAGGGGGGCTAGCGCGGACAATGAGCAGTTCTTC	CASRGASADNEQFF
-	TRBV30	-	TRBJ2-7	TGTGCCTGGAGTGGGGTAACGCGACCCTCCTACGAGCAGTACTTC	CAWSGVTRPSYEQYF
-	TRBV6-9	TRBD1	TRBJ1-1	TGTGCCACTTCGTTAAGGGGGCCGAACACTGAAGCTTTCTTT	CATSLRGPNTEAFF
-	TRBV13	TRBD2	TRBJ2-1	TGTGCCAGCAACGGAGGGAGGGGAGTGAATGAGCAGTTCTTC	CASNGGRGVNEQFF
-	TRBV12-5	-	TRBJ2-3	TGTGCTAGTTCATCGGGGACCACAGATACGCAGTATTTT	CASSSGTTDTQYF
-	TRBV27	TRBD2	TRBJ2-7	TGTGCCAGCAGTTGGACTAGCGGTGCCTACGAGCAGTACTTC	CASSWTSGAYEQYF
-	TRBV5-6	TRBD1	TRBJ2-7	TGTGCCAGCAGCTTGCCCCCAGGGACAGGGAAGGGGGAAAGGTACGAGCAGTACTTC	CASSLPPGTGKGERYEQYF
-	TRBV4-1	-	TRBJ2-1	TGCGCCAGCAGCCCCCTTCCAAGTCTATACAATGAGCAGTTCTTC	CASSPLPSLYNEQFF
-	TRBV4-1	-	TRBJ1-1	TGCGCCAGCAGCCAAGCCATGGGTGTCCTGAACACTGAAGCTTTCTTT	CASSQAMGVLNTEAFF
-	TRBV27	TRBD1	TRBJ2-1	TGTGCCAGCAGAGGACAGGGGGCTTGGAATGAGCAGTTCTTC	CASRGQGAWNEQFF
-	TRBV19	-	TRBJ2-1	TGTGCCAGTAGTATAGGACAGCCTTACAATGAGCAGTTCTTC	CASSIGQPYNEQFF
-	TRBV7-6	-	TRBJ2-7	TGTGCCAGCAGCTTAAGTTACGAGCAGTACTTC	CASSLSYEQYF
-	TRBV5-1	TRBD1	TRBJ2-6	TGCGCCAGCAGCTTGTACTACGGAGGGACAGGCCTCTCTGGGGCCAACGTCCTGACTTTC	CASSLYYGGTGLSGANVLTF
-	TRBV5-6	-	TRBJ1-4	TGTGCCAGCAGCTTAGTACAGGGCCATACTAATGAAAAACTGTTTTTT	CASSLVQGHTNEKLFF
-	TRBV7-9	-	TRBJ1-2	TGTGCCAGCCCTACATTGAGCGGAGGACAGAGGGGCTACACCTTC	CASPTLSGGQRGYTF
once	TRBV9	-	TRBJ2-1	TGTGCCAGCAGCGCCGGAGAGCGTGAGCAGTTCTTC	CASSAGEREQFF
-	TRBV9	-	TRBJ1-5	TGTGCCAGCAGCGCCTTCCCAAATCAGCCCCAGCATTTT	CASSAFPNQPQHF
-	TRBV7-6	TRBD1	TRBJ2-1	TGTGCCAGCAGTAGCTTGGGGGACAGGGTTGGTGATGAGCAGTTCTTC	CASSSLGDRVGDEQFF